The 8 T cell receptor beta chains below all came from one sample that was sequenced in a study of tumor and adjacent non-tumor tissue in lung cancer. The library came from three nested PCR rounds adapted from ARM-PCR protocols. TCRdb itself ran the multiplex PCR reads through MiXCR, one entry per CDR3 protein. The table has 70,000 to 80,000 distinct CDR3 sequences, roughly 72% seen once; the top ten hold about 9.2%. The template was RNA from unsorted bulk tissue. The sequencing input was lung tumor tissue. The receptors derive from a woman between 35 and 50 years old with non-small cell lung cancer.

The V and J genes are TRBV29-1 and TRBJ2-1; a possible D gene is TRBD2 (7 bases). Trimming shortened V by 6 bases and J by 9 bases, and 27 bases separated the two germline ends. The CDR3 is 16 residues long. Germline CDR1 SQVTM, CDR2 ANQGSEA. The CDR3 reads CSVKVGLGGGPGEQFF. DNA for the CDR3: TGCAGCGTGAAAGTCGGACTAGGGGGAGGGCCGGGTGAGCAGTTCTTC.

The chain joins TRBV11-2 to TRBJ2-5; 10 positions agree with TRBD2. Germline values: CDR1 SGHAT, CDR2 FQNNGV. There are 15 residues in the CDR3. The ends lost 4 bases at V and 11 bases at J; junction bases unmatched: 13. CDR3 in amino acids: CASSYLAGEIEIQYF. The CDR3 bases are TGTGCCAGCAGCTACCTAGCGGGAGAAATCGAGATTCAGTACTTC.

The rearrangement uses TRBV5-8 and TRBJ1-2; D might be TRBD1 (5 bases). The V and J ends lost 0 bases and 7 bases respectively, with 10 bases between them. The CDR3 is 13 amino acids. From germline, CDR1 is SGHTS and CDR2 YDEGEE. The CDR3, as DNA: TGTGCCAGCAGCTTGGACAGGTCGTTTGGCTACACCTTC. Translated, it gives CASSLDRSFGYTF.

Only one count was recorded for this clonotype. This sequence may be a read error, since a much larger clone differs from it by one base. The final CDR3 position lacks the conserved phenylalanine or tryptophan, pointing to a likely read error. This rearrangement joins TRBV5-8 to TRBJ1-4, with a possible D match to TRBD1 (6 bases). Per the germline V gene, CDR1 is SGHTS and CDR2 is YDEGEE. The CDR3 contains 13 residues. V was shortened by 5 bases and J by 5 bases, with 10 bases between the two germline ends. Here the CDR3 DNA reads TGTGCCAGCAGTGGGGGCCTGAATGAAAAACTGTTTCTT. This translates into CASSGGLNEKLFL.

This chain joins TRBV4-1 and TRBJ1-6; D unclear. The germline gives CDR1 MGHRA, CDR2 YSYEKL. CDR3 length: 16 residues. V lost 1 base and J lost 6, with 13 bases in between. CDR3 in amino acids: CASSQVVPSGNSPLHF. The CDR3, as DNA: TGCGCCAGCAGCCAAGTAGTTCCGAGTGGTAATTCACCCCTCCACTTT.

A note on this clonotype: Germline and junction disagree at one end, which may indicate a read error. CDR3 nucleotides: TGTGCCAGCAACCAAGGGAACACCGGGAAGCTGTTTTTC. Its translation is CASNQGNTGKLFF. The J gene is TRBJ2-2, the V gene TRBV28; D may be TRBD2 (5 bases). Germline values: CDR1 MDHEN, CDR2 SYDVKM. CDR3 length: 13 residues.

With regard to this clonotype: One end of the junction fails to match germline, which may point to a read error. The chain is built from TRBV6-5 and TRBJ1-6, with 7 bases lining up with TRBD1. The length of the CDR3 is 14 residues. Germline V gene data show CDR1 as MNHEY and CDR2 as SVGAGI. This chain's CDR3 is CVSGRTGVNLPLHF. The CDR3 nucleotides are TGTGTCAGCGGCAGGACAGGCGTAAATTTACCCCTCCACTTT.

The V gene is TRBV28, the J gene TRBJ2-7, with D hard to call. Deletions cut 6 bases from V and 7 bases from J, with 19 bases between. The CDR3 consists of 14 residues. In germline, CDR1 is MDHEN, CDR2 SYDVKM. The CDR3 DNA follows: TGTGCCAGCAGAGCGAAGTCTCGATGGGGAGAGCAGTACTTC. Translation gives CASRAKSRWGEQYF.